The entry below describes one T cell receptor (beta chain). The clone's antigen remains unknown. Within one base of it there is no much larger clone, and no base qualities were kept. TCRbeta CDR3 regions were amplified from genomic DNA by means of the immunoSEQ Assay, a bias-controlled multiplex PCR. The authors processed their data as follows. The number of nucleated cells in each sample was estimated from the amplification of reference gene primers within the assay. To quantify the absolute abundance of each unique TCRbeta CDR3 rearrangement, sequence reads were collapsed and filtered. For each sample, productive Simpson clonality was calculated as the square root of Simpson's diversity index over productive rearrangements. This is the immuneACCESS table as TCRdb keeps it, with only in-frame sequences that have V and J called. A part of the clones is gone; compared with another copy, unresolved V genes explain less than half, and the rest is unexplained. V, J and clone size derive from that table, while D and trimming were established from the DNA sequence. The sample table contains 120,000 to 150,000 clones; only one count was recorded for roughly 89% of them. The top ten constitute 5.5% to 7.5% of the sample.

This sample was taken from a study of blood T cell repertoires in COVID-19 (dated by TCRdb to the early 2020s). The study in broad terms: Samples covering the acute and convalescent phases of COVID-19 were provided by collaborators in the United States, Italy and Spain. The material from the prospective study consisted of cDNA or gDNA derived from T cells, B-cell-depleted T cells, or PBMCs. A freely available public database, intended as a resource for researchers studying the immune response to SARS-CoV-2, is where the repertoires were released. Deeply sampled blood TCRbeta repertoires from subjects exposed to, actively infected with, or recovered from COVID-19 were included in the dataset. Where HLA class I and class II types were available, the types were taken from metadata supplied by the sample provider, not from assay-based typing. Nearly every sample came with metadata listing a de-identified subject ID, COVID-19 status, age in years and sex. Samples came from the ongoing ImmuneRACE study (first 160 participants) plus 1,254 subjects from 6 global collaborators. Overall study results and their limits: The amount of clinical and demographic metadata varied by source and participant and was provided uncurated.

In the prospective study, participants were roughly 18 to 89 years old, resided in fewer than 25 geographic areas of the United States, and were enrolled through a virtual design. In the prospective study, participants were assigned to cohorts based on the clinical history participants reported in a screening survey and a study questionnaire. Exposed participants had been in contact, within 2 weeks of entering the study, with a person who had a PCR-confirmed or clinician-diagnosed case of COVID-19. In the prospective study, whole blood, serum and a nasopharyngeal or oropharyngeal swab were collected from each participant by mobile phlebotomists. Prospective study participants could optionally give additional blood draws and questionnaires over an approximately two-month period. Blood samples from the prospective study were shipped frozen or at room temperature prior to DNA extraction. The cysteine opens and the phenylalanine closes a CDR3 of 15 amino acids. CDR3 DNA only is kept here, 45 bases in frame from base 1. The germline V gene (reference sequence) specifies LNHDA as CDR1 and SQIVND as CDR2. The V end loses 8 bases and the J end loses 1 base, and a stretch of 15 bases separates them.

This TCR derives from a woman between 45 and 65 years old who had been exposed to COVID-19. The sequenced material came from PBMCs or T cells enriched from blood (not recorded which). The V and J genes are TRBV19 and TRBJ2-1; the D gene is possibly TRBD2, with 6 bases matching. The DNA sequence is as follows: TGTGCCAGTTCAGTGGGACTCGGGTCCTACAATGAGCAGTTCTTC. Its amino acids are CASSVGLGSYNEQFF. The variable domain in full, with residues beyond the CDR3 obtained from the reference TRBV19 and TRBJ2-1 genes, is DGGITQSPKYLFRKEGQNVTLSCEQNLNHDAMYWYRQDPGQGLRLIYYSQIVNDFQKGDIAEGYSVSREKKESFPLTVTSAQKNPTAFYLCASSVGLGSYNEQFFGPGTRLTVL.